This passage covers 32 T cell receptor beta chains from one sample sequenced in a study of cytomegalovirus exposure and HLA in healthy donors. PCR primers comprised 60 Vbeta and 13 Jbeta primers. This table comes from immunoSEQ multiplex PCR, and its TCRdb copy is limited to in-frame clones, with some not included. The data contain roughly 160,000 clones, approximately 75% of them seen just once; the ten biggest clones take up about 1.4%. The sequencing input was PBMCs. These TCRs come from a girl aged 10 to 17 in good health and CMV-seronegative.

The gene calls are TRBV14 and TRBJ2-7, with TRBD2 matching 9 bases. Per germline, CDR1 SGHDN and CDR2 FVKESK. With V trimmed by 4 bases and J by 4 bases, 2 bases remained unmatched. This CDR3 is built from 13 residues. This CDR3 reads CASSLSGGYEQYF. Written as DNA, the CDR3 is TGTGCCAGCAGCCTTAGCGGGGGTTACGAGCAGTACTTC.

The CDR3 DNA reads TGTGCCAGCAAAACACAGTTTCTTCTCAATCAGCCCCAGCATTTT. It specifies CASKTQFLLNQPQHF. The V and J genes are TRBV28 and TRBJ1-5; D is unclear. This CDR3 spans 15 amino acids. Germline V lookup: CDR1 MDHEN, CDR2 SYDVKM. V was cut by 7 bases and J by 3 bases, with 16 bases left in between.

The V call is TRBV2, the J call TRBJ2-1, with TRBD2 identical over 9 bases. Germline loops: CDR1 SNHLY, CDR2 FYNNEI. The CDR3 is 14 amino acids. Trimming at V came to 5 bases and at J to 13 bases, leaving 12 bases not matched to a gene. The CDR3 here is CASSYLGLAQIQFF. CDR3 in DNA: TGTGCCAGCAGTTACCTTGGACTAGCGCAAATACAGTTCTTC.

The chain combines TRBV30 with TRBJ2-7, with 9 positions matching TRBD1. The CDR3 contains 13 residues. CDR1 is GTSNPN, CDR2 SVGIG, per germline (reference sequence). The junction had 9 bases not matched to a gene; V was cut back by 5 bases and J by 7 bases. The CDR3 loop is CAWDPGQGVEQYF. The CDR3, as DNA: TGTGCCTGGGACCCGGGACAGGGAGTGGAGCAGTACTTC.

The V call is TRBV7-8, the J call TRBJ2-2; no definite D call. V was cut by 1 base and J by 7 bases, with 16 bases left in between. Germline V gene lookup returns CDR1 SGHVS and CDR2 FQNEAQ. The CDR3 spans 16 residues. DNA for the CDR3: TGTGCCAGCAGCTTAGTAACTCTACCCCCCGGCGGGGAGCTGTTTTTT. Encoded protein: CASSLVTLPPGGELFF.

This chain links TRBV7-6 with TRBJ2-3; no firm D call. Trimming removed 5 bases from V and 6 bases from J, with 9 bases in between. Germline V gives CDR1 SGHVS, CDR2 FNYEAQ. This CDR3 is built from 12 residues. The DNA for the CDR3 is TGTGCCAGCAGCCCTTATCTGGATACGCAGTATTTT. This gives the protein CASSPYLDTQYF.

The chain recombines TRBV19 with TRBJ1-5; D call uncertain. The CDR3 spans 16 residues. Germline assignment: CDR1 LNHDA and CDR2 SQIVND (reference sequence). V shed 3 bases and J shed 1 base, with 13 bases lying between them. The CDR3 nucleotides read TGTGCCAGTAGTATGGTTCGGGTATTGAGCAATCAGCCCCAGCATTTT. This translates into CASSMVRVLSNQPQHF.

This chain links TRBV6-5 with TRBJ1-6; possibly TRBD1 for D (5 bases). The CDR3 totals 12 residues. V lost 6 bases and J lost 7, with 7 bases in between. CDR1 and CDR2 (germline): MNHEY, SVGAGI. The CDR3: CASSRTNSPLHF. CDR3 coding DNA: TGTGCCAGCAGCCGGACAAATTCACCCCTCCACTTT.

This clone was picked up one time. V gene TRBV11-2 combines with J gene TRBJ2-3; no definite D call. V dropped 0 bases and J dropped 5 bases, with 9 bases sitting between them. Germline V gene data show CDR1 as SGHAT and CDR2 as FQNNGV. CDR3 length: 14 residues. The CDR3 nucleotides read TGTGCCAGCAGCTTAGACTCCCCGCGAGATACGCAGTATTTT. This gives the protein CASSLDSPRDTQYF.

This clone was seen just once. This chain links TRBV11-3 with TRBJ1-4, with no clear D. CDR3 length: 18 amino acids. Looked up from germline, CDR1 is SGHNT and CDR2 is YENEEA. The germline V and J ends were trimmed by 1 base and 0 bases, with 15 bases remaining between them. CDR3 DNA: TGTGCCAGCAGCTTAGGAGGGCGGCTTTCAGCAACTAATGAAAAACTGTTTTTT. Its translation: CASSLGGRLSATNEKLFF.

The J gene is TRBJ2-3, the V gene TRBV5-5, with D perhaps TRBD1 (5 bases). Deletions cut 3 bases from V and 3 bases from J, with 8 bases between. The CDR3 runs 13 residues. Germline V CDR1 and CDR2: SGHKS, YYEKEE (reference sequence). The CDR3 region is CASSSRATDTQYF. CDR3 DNA: TGTGCCAGCAGCTCCAGGGCTACAGATACGCAGTATTTT.

The chain couples TRBV25-1 to TRBJ2-5, with D possibly being TRBD2 (5 bases). Per the germline V gene, CDR1 is MGHDK and CDR2 is SYGVNS. Trimming took off 1 base at V and 4 bases at J, with 10 bases between the two ends. The CDR3 is 14 amino acids. The DNA of the CDR3 is TGTGCCAGCAGTGAATTTGAGGGAACAGAGACCCAGTACTTC. Its translation: CASSEFEGTETQYF. The full variable domain, completed using reference TRBV25-1 and TRBJ2-5, is EADIYQTPRYLVIGTGKKITLECSQTMGHDKMYWYQQDPGMELHLIHYSYGVNSTEKGDLSSESTVSRIRTEHFPLTLESARPSHTSQYLCASSEFEGTETQYFGPGTRLLVL.

The gene calls are TRBV7-9 and TRBJ1-2, with 7 bases lining up with TRBD1. The J segment lost 0 bases and the V segment lost 5 bases, leaving 6 bases of the junction unmatched. This CDR3 comprises 15 residues. Germline CDR1 and CDR2: SEHNR and FQNEAQ (reference sequence). The CDR3 DNA is TGTGCCAGCAGCACCCTGACAGGGCCTAACTATGGCTACACCTTC. It specifies CASSTLTGPNYGYTF.

The rearrangement links TRBV10-1 to TRBJ2-5; 10 nucleotides line up with TRBD2. V trimming: 0 bases; J trimming: 5 bases; junction bases outside the gene matches: 3. CDR1 and CDR2 (germline): WNHNN, SYGVQD (reference sequence). This CDR3 spans 15 amino acids. The CDR3 DNA follows: TGCGCCAGCAGTGAGTCGACTAGCGGGCGGGAGACCCAGTACTTC. Its protein product is CASSESTSGRETQYF.

V gene TRBV29-1 combines with J gene TRBJ2-7, with 7 nucleotides matching TRBD1. V lost 7 bases and J lost 4; bases outside the gene matches: 7. The CDR3 is made up of 12 amino acids. CDR1 SQVTM and CDR2 ANQGSEA come from the germline V gene. The CDR3 loop reads CSGRTGRYEQYF. The CDR3, as DNA: TGCAGCGGTAGGACAGGCAGGTACGAGCAGTACTTC.

The V and J genes are TRBV5-1 and TRBJ1-4, with no clear D. Germline loops: CDR1 SGHRS, CDR2 YFSETQ. V was pared by 0 bases and J by 0 bases, with 3 bases between. The CDR3 runs to 14 residues. CDR3 sequence (DNA): TGCGCCAGCAGCTTGGACTCAACTAATGAAAAACTGTTTTTT. Translating gives CASSLDSTNEKLFF.

This sequence joins TRBV19 and TRBJ2-3; 7 bases align to TRBD1. There are 14 residues in the CDR3. Losses at the gene ends were 3 bases for V and 6 bases for J; bases not matched to a gene: 6. In germline, CDR1 is LNHDA, CDR2 SQIVND (reference sequence). The CDR3 loop is CASSMDRSLDTQYF. CDR3 DNA: TGTGCCAGTAGTATGGACAGGTCCCTCGATACGCAGTATTTT.

This clone occurred a few times. CDR3 amino acids: CASSETRDYGYTF. CDR3 coding DNA: TGTGCCAGCAGTGAAACACGGGACTATGGCTACACCTTC. The chain combines TRBV6-1 with TRBJ1-2; D is ambiguous. Trimming shortened V by 2 bases and J by 3 bases, and 7 bases separated the two germline ends. The germline gives CDR1 MNHNS, CDR2 SASEGT. The CDR3 runs 13 residues.

The gene calls are TRBV6-1 and TRBJ2-5; no reliable D call. The CDR3 spans 15 residues. V dropped 3 bases and J dropped 4 bases, with 15 bases sitting between them. From germline, CDR1 is MNHNS and CDR2 SASEGT. CDR3 nucleotides: TGTGCCAGCAGTGATCGGAGAGGCAGTCCAGAGACCCAGTACTTC. Residues: CASSDRRGSPETQYF.

The rearrangement links TRBV13 to TRBJ1-3; D possibly corresponds to TRBD1 (6 bases). This CDR3 is 15 amino acids long. CDR1 is PRHDT and CDR2 is FYEKMQ in the germline V gene (reference sequence). V lost 5 bases, J lost 4 bases, and 15 bases lay in between. CDR3 sequence reads: CASSITGFGGNTIYF. The CDR3 bases are TGTGCCAGCAGCATAACAGGGTTCGGAGGAAACACCATATATTTT.

V usage is TRBV5-4 and J usage is TRBJ2-5, with 7 bases matching TRBD2. CDR3 length equals 13 residues. CDR1 is SGHNT, CDR2 YYREEE, per germline (reference sequence). J lost 5 bases, V lost 9 bases, and 10 bases had no gene match. The CDR3 here is CATRAGEFETQYF. CDR3 nucleotides: TGTGCCACTAGGGCGGGGGAATTTGAGACCCAGTACTTC. The whole variable domain, remainder taken from reference TRBV5-4 and TRBJ2-5, is ETGVTQSPTHLIKTRGQQVTLRCSSQSGHNTVSWYQQALGQGPQFIFQYYREEENGRGNFPPRFSGLQFPNYSSELNVNALELDDSALYLCATRAGEFETQYFGPGTRLLVL.

The chain recombines TRBV19 with TRBJ1-1; D remains ambiguous. The CDR3 length is 13 residues. Germline CDR1 LNHDA, CDR2 SQIVND (reference sequence). The ends were cut back, 6 bases at V and 0 bases at J, with 8 bases in the middle. The CDR3 DNA follows: TGTGCCAGTAGGAAACAGCTGAACACTGAAGCTTTCTTT. Translation: CASRKQLNTEAFF.

The chain combines TRBV19 with TRBJ1-4; no definite D call. Between the trimmed V and J ends, which lost 1 base and 8 bases, there was a span of 17 bases. Per germline, CDR1 LNHDA and CDR2 SQIVND (reference sequence). The CDR3 spans 16 residues. CDR3 region: CASSIGLVSVREKLFF. In DNA form, the CDR3 reads TGTGCCAGTAGTATAGGACTGGTATCCGTCCGAGAAAAACTGTTTTTT.

This clone was detected once. The chain is built from TRBV2 and TRBJ2-5; 7 bases agree with TRBD1. V was pared by 6 bases and J by 1 base, with 5 bases of the junction left unmatched. The CDR3 runs 14 residues. Germline CDR1 SNHLY, CDR2 FYNNEI. CDR3 protein: CASRIGTVQETQYF. DNA for the CDR3: TGTGCCAGCAGGATCGGGACAGTCCAAGAGACCCAGTACTTC.

The V gene is TRBV5-1, the J gene TRBJ1-1; 7 bases are a match to TRBD1. The ends lost 4 bases at V and 7 bases at J; junction bases unmatched: 13. This CDR3 has 15 residues. CDR1 and CDR2 (germline): SGHRS, YFSETQ. The DNA of the CDR3 is TGCGCCAGCAGCCGTGGGGACGGGGGACAGCTTGAAGCTTTCTTT. Translating gives CASSRGDGGQLEAFF.

The chain combines TRBV5-6 with TRBJ2-2, with TRBD1 matching over 7 bases. Germline lookup yields CDR1 SGHDT and CDR2 YYEEEE. The V segment lost 2 bases and the J segment 7 bases; nucleotides outside the gene matches: 11. CDR3 length equals 16 residues. CDR3 bases: TGTGCCAGCAGCTTAAACACGGACAGGTATCGCGGGGAGCTGTTTTTT. The encoded protein is CASSLNTDRYRGELFF.

The chain links TRBV7-2 to TRBJ1-6, with D perhaps TRBD1 (5 bases). Trimming took 0 bases from V and 6 from J, leaving 12 bases between them. From germline, CDR1 is SGHTA and CDR2 FQGNSA. The CDR3 runs to 16 residues. The CDR3 reads CASSLAGRGSNSPLHF. CDR3 DNA: TGTGCCAGCAGCTTAGCAGGAAGGGGCTCTAATTCACCCCTCCACTTT.

Only a few counts were recorded for this clone. The gene calls are TRBV6-1 and TRBJ2-5, with TRBD2 matching over 11 bases. Germline V lookup: CDR1 MNHNS, CDR2 SASEGT. CDR3 length: 16 residues. V lost 1 base to trimming and J lost 5 bases; unmatched junction nucleotides: 6. CDR3 nucleotide sequence: TGTGCCAGCAGTGAAGGACTAGCGGGGATGTGGGAGACCCAGTACTTC. Its protein is CASSEGLAGMWETQYF.

This clone occurred a few times. The V call is TRBV2, the J call TRBJ1-5; D remains unclear. The CDR3 totals 13 residues. V was trimmed by 4 bases and J by 2 bases, leaving 6 bases between them. CDR1 and CDR2 (germline): SNHLY, FYNNEI. DNA for the CDR3: TGTGCCAGCAGTGGCCGGGGCAATCAGCCCCAGCATTTT. Its translation is CASSGRGNQPQHF.

The chain uses TRBV4-1 and TRBJ1-6; 7 nucleotides align to TRBD1. The CDR3 length is 18 residues. Trimming removed 0 bases from V and 2 bases from J; junction bases left unmatched: 7. CDR1 MGHRA and CDR2 YSYEKL come from the germline V gene. Here the CDR3 reads CASSQEAQGVAYNSPLHF. CDR3 DNA: TGCGCCAGCAGCCAAGAAGCCCAGGGGGTCGCCTATAATTCACCCCTCCACTTT.

The chain employs TRBV7-8 and TRBJ1-1; a weak D match, TRBD1 (6 bases). Deletions cut 5 bases from V and 9 bases from J, with 13 bases between. The CDR3 length is 12 residues. In germline, CDR1 is SGHVS, CDR2 FQNEAQ. This CDR3 reads CASSPTTGKAFF. The CDR3 DNA sequence: TGTGCCAGCAGCCCCACCACAGGGAAAGCTTTCTTT.

The chain links TRBV2 to TRBJ2-3; D might be TRBD1 (5 bases). Trimming took 7 bases from V and 8 from J, leaving 19 bases between them. Germline V gene data show CDR1 as SNHLY and CDR2 as FYNNEI. The CDR3 is 14 amino acids. CDR3 nucleotide sequence: TGTGCCAGCACCCCCGTTGCTGGCCAGGGTACGCAGTATTTT. Translating it yields CASTPVAGQGTQYF.